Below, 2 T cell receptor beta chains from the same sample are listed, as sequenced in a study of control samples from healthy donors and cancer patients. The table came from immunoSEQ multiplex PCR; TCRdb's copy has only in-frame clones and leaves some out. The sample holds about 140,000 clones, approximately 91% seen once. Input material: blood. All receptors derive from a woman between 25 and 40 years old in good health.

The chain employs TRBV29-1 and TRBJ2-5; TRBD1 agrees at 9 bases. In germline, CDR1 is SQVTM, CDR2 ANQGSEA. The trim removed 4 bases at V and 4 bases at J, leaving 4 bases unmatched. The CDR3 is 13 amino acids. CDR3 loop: CSVAKTGGETQYF. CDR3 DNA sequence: TGCAGCGTTGCTAAGACAGGGGGAGAGACCCAGTACTTC.

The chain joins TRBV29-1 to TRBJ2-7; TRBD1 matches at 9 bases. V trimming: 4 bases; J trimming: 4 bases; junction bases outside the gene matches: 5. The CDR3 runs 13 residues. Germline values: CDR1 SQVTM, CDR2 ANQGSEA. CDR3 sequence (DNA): TGCAGCGTTGGGGACAGGGAGAGTTACGAGCAGTACTTC. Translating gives CSVGDRESYEQYF.